What follows are 22 T cell receptor beta chains derived from one specimen sequenced in a study of blood T cells in healthy people across ages. Alongside a J-beta primer mix, a sample-barcoded 5' primer served in a second PCR lasting about 6 to 12 cycles. TCRdb passed the 5' RACE reads through MiXCR, listing each CDR3 protein once. In the table there are about 940,000 distinct CDR3 sequences, roughly 48% of which are singletons. Sequencing was done on a sample of blood. These receptors all come from a man aged 25 to 40 in good health.

The chain carries TRBV4-2 and TRBJ1-2; the match to TRBD1 covers 10 bases. The CDR3 contains 12 residues. With 2 bases clipped from V and 13 bases from J, the junction kept 4 bases outside the gene matches. Germline loops: CDR1 LGHNA, CDR2 YNFKEQ. CDR3 region: CASSQMDRGFTF. DNA of the CDR3: TGTGCCAGCAGCCAAATGGACAGGGGGTTCACCTTC.

This chain uses TRBV25-1 with TRBJ1-5, with D possibly being TRBD1 (5 bases). This CDR3 region has 16 residues. Trimming cost V 6 bases and J 5 bases, with 20 bases left between them. The germline V gene has CDR1 MGHDK and CDR2 SYGVNS. For the CDR3, the DNA is TGTGCCAGCAGCCCTCCACAGAGAAGGGGCCATCAGCCCCAGCATTTT. Its translation: CASSPPQRRGHQPQHF. Filled out from reference TRBV25-1 and TRBJ1-5, the complete variable domain reads EADIYQTPRYLVIGTGKKITLECSQTMGHDKMYWYQQDPGMELHLIHYSYGVNSTEKGDLSSESTVSRIRTEHFPLTLESARPSHTSQYLCASSPPQRRGHQPQHFGDGTRLSIL.

This clonotype was recorded many times. The chain combines TRBV28 with TRBJ2-7; D is ambiguous. Trimming cost V 2 bases and J 2 bases, with 7 bases left between them. CDR3 size: 13 residues. The germline CDR1 and CDR2 sequences are MDHEN and SYDVKM. The CDR3 loop is CASSLDGAYEQYF. The CDR3 bases are TGTGCCAGCAGTTTAGACGGAGCCTACGAGCAGTACTTC.

The chain links TRBV20-1 to TRBJ2-1; 7 bases line up with TRBD2. CDR1 is DFQATT, CDR2 SNEGSKA, per germline (reference sequence). The CDR3 covers 12 residues. Unmatched junction bases numbered 7, after V lost 6 bases and J lost 8 bases. In DNA, the CDR3 is TGCAGTGCACCGAGCGGGGCCCATGAGCAGTTCTTC. This gives the protein CSAPSGAHEQFF.

This chain joins TRBV20-1 and TRBJ1-2; unclear D gene. The V and J ends lost 6 bases and 8 bases respectively, with 16 bases between them. The germline V gene has CDR1 DFQATT and CDR2 SNEGSKA (reference sequence). This CDR3 spans 12 amino acids. CDR3 DNA: TGCAGTGCGAAGAGGACTGCTAGGGGCTACACCTTC. Its translation: CSAKRTARGYTF.

The chain links TRBV4-3 to TRBJ2-7; TRBD1 might be the D (6 bases). Trimming stripped 4 bases from V and 2 bases from J, with 12 bases between. Germline V gene lookup returns CDR1 LGHNA and CDR2 YSLEER. The length of the CDR3 is 14 residues. CDR3 DNA: TGCGCCAGCAGCCGGACAGTACAAACCTACGAGCAGTACTTC. It is translated as CASSRTVQTYEQYF.

The V gene is TRBV5-1, the J gene TRBJ1-4; a weak D match, TRBD1 (5 bases). Germline assignment: CDR1 SGHRS and CDR2 YFSETQ. This CDR3 is 15 amino acids long. V was clipped by 0 bases and J by 7 bases, with 13 bases between them. CDR3 protein: CASSLERGPGEKLFF. CDR3 in DNA: TGCGCCAGCAGCTTGGAGAGGGGTCCTGGTGAAAAACTGTTTTTT.

This clonotype came up a few times. This chain joins TRBV29-1 and TRBJ1-2; TRBD1 is a possible D gene (5 bases). Germline V gene data show CDR1 as SQVTM and CDR2 as ANQGSEA. Trimming left V 7 bases short and J 1 base short, with 16 bases between. This CDR3 is 14 amino acids long. The DNA for the CDR3 is TGCAGCGCTCAGACAGCGATTTTTAACTATGGCTACACCTTC. Amino acids: CSAQTAIFNYGYTF.

A single count supports this clonotype. The V call is TRBV12-3 or TRBV12-4, the J call TRBJ2-7; D unresolved. The CDR3 runs to 15 residues. V lost 6 bases and J lost 0, with 15 bases in between. The CDR3 loop is CASSPPDASSYEQYF. DNA of the CDR3: TGTGCCAGCAGCCCACCGGACGCGAGCTCCTACGAGCAGTACTTC.

V usage is TRBV20-1 and J usage is TRBJ1-6; possibly TRBD1 for D (5 bases). Trimming stripped 4 bases from V and 7 bases from J, with 11 bases between. Germline values: CDR1 DFQATT, CDR2 SNEGSKA (reference sequence). The CDR3 loop spans 13 amino acids. CDR3 loop: CSAIRGINSPLHF. Here the CDR3 DNA reads TGCAGTGCTATTAGGGGCATAAATTCACCCCTCCACTTT.

This clonotype occurred many times. A much bigger clone sits one base away, suggesting this may be a read error. V is TRBV29-1 and J is TRBJ2-3; 9 nucleotides align to TRBD2. Germline CDR1 reads SQVTM; CDR2 reads ANQGSEA. V was clipped by 5 bases and J by 2 bases; unmatched bases: 5. This CDR3 has 14 amino acids. In nucleotides, the CDR3 is TGCAGCGTTAGGGCGGGGGGGAACACAGATACGCAGTATTTT. Its translation: CSVRAGGNTDTQYF.

J is TRBJ2-1 and V is TRBV11-1; 9 bases fit TRBD1. This CDR3 spans 16 amino acids. The J segment lost 4 bases and the V segment lost 6 bases, leaving 10 bases of the junction unmatched. CDR1 and CDR2 (germline): SGHAT, FQDESV (reference sequence). The CDR3 here is CASSPGQGLRYNEQFF. The DNA for the CDR3 is TGTGCCAGCAGTCCTGGACAGGGGCTACGTTACAATGAGCAGTTCTTC.

The chain employs TRBV10-3 and TRBJ2-2; TRBD1 agrees at 7 bases. CDR3 length equals 14 residues. V dropped 9 bases and J dropped 0; count of bases not matched to a gene: 4. CDR1 is ENHRY and CDR2 is SYGVKD in the germline V gene. DNA of the CDR3: TGTGCCATAAGACAGGGCCCGAACACCGGGGAGCTGTTTTTT. Translated, it gives CAIRQGPNTGELFF.

This chain connects TRBV7-2 to TRBJ2-3; 9 bases line up with TRBD2. This CDR3 comprises 15 residues. J lost 1 base, V lost 5 bases, and 4 bases had no gene match. In germline, CDR1 is SGHTA, CDR2 FQGNSA. The CDR3 is CASSALAGRTDTQYF. In nucleotides, the CDR3 is TGTGCCAGCAGCGCCCTAGCGGGGCGCACAGATACGCAGTATTTT.

As regards this clonotype: At one end, the junction sequence differs from germline, possibly due to a read error. The chain uses TRBV29-1 and TRBJ1-2, with TRBD1 as a possible D gene (5 bases). This CDR3 region has 11 residues. CDR1 is SQVTM and CDR2 is ANQGSEA in the germline V gene. The CDR3 here is CSVETEYGYTF. The CDR3 DNA reads as TGCAGCGTTGAGACAGAGTATGGCTACACCTTT.

This clonotype was seen a handful of times. The V gene is TRBV12-3 or TRBV12-4, the J gene TRBJ2-7; D might be TRBD1 (8 bases). The CDR3 sequence is 16 residues long. Between the trimmed V and J ends, which lost 5 bases and 0 bases, there was a span of 17 bases. CDR3 region: CASSLQGGRNSYEQYF. CDR3 nucleotides: TGTGCCAGCAGTCTACAGGGGGGGAGAAACTCCTACGAGCAGTACTTC.

The genes are TRBV3-1 and TRBJ1-6; 8 positions match TRBD1. V shed 2 bases, J shed 6 bases, and the junction held 3 bases outside the gene matches. Looked up from germline, CDR1 is LGHDT and CDR2 is YNNKEL (reference sequence). The CDR3 consists of 15 residues. The CDR3 spells CASSQRGQGNSPLHF. In DNA, the CDR3 is TGTGCCAGCAGCCAAAGAGGACAGGGTAATTCACCCCTCCACTTT. The variable domain in full, completed from reference TRBV3-1 and TRBJ1-6, reads DTAVSQTPKYLVTQMGNDKSIKCEQNLGHDTMYWYKQDSKKFLKIMFSYNNKELIINETVPNRFSPKSPDKAHLNLHINSLELGDSAVYFCASSQRGQGNSPLHFGNGTRLTVT.

The table lists this clonotype with a few counts. This chain links TRBV20-1 with TRBJ2-3, with D unclear. V was pared by 5 bases and J by 0 bases, with 12 bases between. Per the germline V gene, CDR1 is DFQATT and CDR2 is SNEGSKA (reference sequence). The CDR3 is 14 residues long. The CDR3 region is CSAPHWLSTDTQYF. In nucleotides, the CDR3 is TGCAGTGCTCCCCATTGGCTTAGCACAGATACGCAGTATTTT.

In its sample, this clonotype was seen many times. This chain uses TRBV12-3 or TRBV12-4 with TRBJ2-5; tentatively, D is TRBD1 or TRBD2 (5 bases each). V was clipped by 4 bases and J by 1 base, with 13 bases between them. CDR3 length equals 15 residues. CDR3 protein: CASSSHGATQETQYF. The CDR3 nucleotides read TGTGCCAGCAGTTCCCACGGGGCGACCCAAGAGACCCAGTACTTC.

This clonotype was seen a handful of times. The V and J genes are TRBV2 and TRBJ1-4, with D possibly matching TRBD1 (5 bases). Germline values: CDR1 SNHLY, CDR2 FYNNEI. The CDR3 runs 13 residues. The V end lost 6 bases, the J end lost 6 bases, and 11 bases lay between the germline ends. The CDR3 sequence: CASRSPGDEKLFF. CDR3 coding DNA: TGTGCCAGCAGGTCCCCGGGGGATGAAAAACTGTTTTTT.

The chain uses TRBV10-3 and TRBJ2-2; D perhaps matches TRBD1 (5 bases). V was trimmed by 5 bases and J by 4 bases, leaving 20 bases between them. The germline V gene encodes CDR1 ENHRY and CDR2 SYGVKD. The CDR3 is 17 amino acids. CDR3 sequence (DNA): TGTGCCATCAGTTCCTTGGAAAGGGGAATTTTCACCGGGGAGCTGTTTTTT. It translates to CAISSLERGIFTGELFF.

CDR3 nucleotides: TGTGCCAGCAGCCCTAGGACAGAGAGAGAGCAGTACTTC. It yields the protein CASSPRTEREQYF. This sequence joins TRBV28 and TRBJ2-7, with D possibly being TRBD1 (6 bases). The CDR3 extends over 13 amino acids. The V end was cut by 6 bases, the J end by 7 bases, with 16 bases between. The germline CDR1 and CDR2 sequences are MDHEN and SYDVKM.